A selection of T cell receptor beta chains follows, all from one sample in a study of blood T cell repertoires in COVID-19. Using immunoSEQ multiplex PCR, the repertoire was profiled, and TCRdb retains in-frame clones only, with some absent. The sample records approximately 240,000 clones, approximately 82% being singletons. The source material was peripheral blood. The receptor source for this set is a woman in her 40s who had recovered from COVID-19. The CDR3 runs from the conserved cysteine through the conserved F or W. Fields, in order: CDR3 length, D gene, V gene, J gene, CDR3 protein. D genes are given only for firm matches.

16	-	TRBV3-1/TRBV3-2	TRBJ2-1	CASSQAIASSYNEQFF
12	TRBD1	TRBV6-2/TRBV6-3	TRBJ1-1	CASSLGGQSAFF
15	-	TRBV19	TRBJ2-7	CASSRDSYSSYEQYF
21	TRBD2	TRBV10-3	TRBJ2-1	CAISAIATSGGSINSYNEQFF
13	-	TRBV2	TRBJ2-7	CASTPGQSYEQYF
15	-	TRBV23-1	TRBJ1-1	CASSQSRRLTTEAFF
15	-	TRBV25-1	TRBJ2-7	CASSDPGSFSYEQYF
11	-	TRBV12-3/TRBV12-4	TRBJ1-2	CASTRGYGYTF
13	-	TRBV4-1	TRBJ2-5	CASSQGPRETQYF
19	-	TRBV27	TRBJ2-7	CASSLTPLVFSTEPYEQYF
15	TRBD1	TRBV7-2	TRBJ2-7	CASSFAGTGTYEQYF
15	TRBD1	TRBV19	TRBJ1-5	CASSIQTGGSQPQHF
14	-	TRBV7-2	TRBJ2-7	CASSLWQGAYEQYF
14	TRBD2	TRBV6-5	TRBJ2-3	CASSSGVGTDTQYF
16	TRBD1	TRBV11-3	TRBJ2-7	CASSSEWGQGVYEQYF
13	-	TRBV11-3	TRBJ1-1	CASSPKMNTEAFF
15	TRBD1	TRBV11-2	TRBJ1-2	CASSLDLRGHYGYTF
15	-	TRBV19	TRBJ2-1	CASSIAGSSYNEQFF
17	TRBD2	TRBV6-1	TRBJ2-1	CASSGTSGGYEYNEQFF
16	-	TRBV7-9	TRBJ2-7	CASSLGRGVDSYEQYF
14	-	TRBV6-5	TRBJ1-2	CASSQTDTHYGYTF
15	TRBD1	TRBV5-1	TRBJ1-1	CASSLTGQEGTEAFF
17	TRBD1	TRBV11-2	TRBJ1-4	CASSPQGQGVTNEKLFF
15	TRBD2	TRBV19	TRBJ2-5	CASSIQGTGGETQYF
13	TRBD2	TRBV6-6	TRBJ2-7	CASRLAGAYEQYF
16	-	TRBV6-6	TRBJ1-6	CASSYPPRTHNSPLHF
13	-	TRBV10-3	TRBJ2-7	CAISDVQGYEQYF
12	TRBD1	TRBV6-5	TRBJ1-1	CASHRGGAEAFF
16	TRBD1	TRBV15	TRBJ2-1	CATSRNKQGLFNEQFF
11	-	TRBV5-8	TRBJ2-7	CASLLFREQYF
14	TRBD1	TRBV9	TRBJ2-5	CASSRGQDQETQYF
15	-	TRBV6-2/TRBV6-3	TRBJ1-5	CASSSTGGLDQPQHF
15	TRBD2	TRBV13	TRBJ2-7	CASSLDRGGAAEQYF
14	TRBD1	TRBV5-1	TRBJ1-1	CASSNGQVPTEAFF
17	TRBD1	TRBV11-2	TRBJ1-2	CASSLLSGTGANYGYTF
17	TRBD2	TRBV15	TRBJ2-7	CATSRDGIAGGSYEQYF
17	-	TRBV6-1	TRBJ1-4	CASSERLQGGFNEKLFF
16	-	TRBV9	TRBJ1-2	CASCITHEGGKDGYTF
12	TRBD1	TRBV18	TRBJ1-1	CASSPGTEEAFF
15	TRBD1	TRBV6-5	TRBJ2-7	CASLSPGDSSYEQYF
15	-	TRBV6-2/TRBV6-3	TRBJ1-5	CASSYSDSGVEPQHF
12	-	TRBV11-3	TRBJ2-7	CASSFSGREQYF
16	-	TRBV6-5	TRBJ1-2	CASSYSIPGIGYGYTF
13	-	TRBV7-2	TRBJ1-2	CASSLGRGYGYTF
17	TRBD1	TRBV9	TRBJ1-6	CASSFSETGFGNSPLHF
13	TRBD2	TRBV6-5	TRBJ2-7	CASLAGGINEQYF
15	-	TRBV10-3	TRBJ2-7	CAISNVGVLGDEQYF
13	-	TRBV11-3	TRBJ2-3	CASSLWQSDTQYF
15	TRBD1	TRBV18	TRBJ2-3	CASSPPGQGTDTQYF
13	-	TRBV18	TRBJ1-6	CASSPMGNSPLHF
11	-	TRBV11-3	TRBJ2-1	CASSFRNEQFF
17	TRBD1	TRBV4-1	TRBJ1-1	CASSQEWDRSLNTEAFF